This TCR beta chain was documented in a study of CXCR3-negative and CXCR3-positive naive CD8 T cells. Each TRB cDNA library was prepared by 5' RACE (with UMI labels). TCRdb processed the 5' RACE reads again and assigns one entry to each CDR3 protein, with no DNA. The table counts about 66,000 distinct CDR3 sequences; 4.3% lies in the top ten. Per the germline V gene, CDR1 is SGHTA and CDR2 is FQGNSA. This CDR3 has 14 amino acids. Naive cells were sorted as CD45RO-, CCR7+, CD27+ and CD95-. The clonotype was recovered from a human donor in good health. Some clones in this sample may be carry-over from other donors' samples. The V gene is TRBV7-2, the J gene TRBJ2-7; the TCRdb D gene call, TRBD2, has no DNA to confirm it. Specimen: naive CXCR3- CD8+ T cells from blood. The sample's subset: CD45RO-CCR7+CD27+CD95- naive CD8+ T cells lacking CXCR3 (TNR3-). CDR3 protein: CASSLEVGAYEQYF.